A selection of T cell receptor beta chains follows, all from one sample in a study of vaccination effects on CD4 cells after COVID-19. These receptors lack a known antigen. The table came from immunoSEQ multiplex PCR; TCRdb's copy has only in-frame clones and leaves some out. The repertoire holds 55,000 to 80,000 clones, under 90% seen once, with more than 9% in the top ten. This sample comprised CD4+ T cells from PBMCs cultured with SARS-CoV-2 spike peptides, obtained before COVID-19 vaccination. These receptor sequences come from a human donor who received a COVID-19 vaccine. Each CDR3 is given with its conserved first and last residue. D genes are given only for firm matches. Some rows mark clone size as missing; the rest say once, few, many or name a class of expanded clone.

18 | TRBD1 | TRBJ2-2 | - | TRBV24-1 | TGTGCCACCAGTGACCTCGGGACAGGGGGATCGAACACCGGGGAGCTGTTTTTT | CATSDLGTGGSNTGELFF
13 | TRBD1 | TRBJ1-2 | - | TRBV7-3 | TGTGCCAGCGGTCAGGGGGGGAACTATGGCTACACCTTC | CASGQGGNYGYTF
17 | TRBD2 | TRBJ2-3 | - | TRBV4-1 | TGCGCCAGCAGCCAAGTGGTAGCGGGGAGGGGAACAGATACGCAGTATTTT | CASSQVVAGRGTDTQYF
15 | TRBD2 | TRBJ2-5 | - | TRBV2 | TGTGCCAGCAGGGCGGGCGGGGGGCGGGCAGAGACCCAGTACTTC | CASRAGGGRAETQYF
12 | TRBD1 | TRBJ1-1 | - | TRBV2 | TGTGCCAGCAGGGACAGGGGCAAAGAAGCTTTCTTT | CASRDRGKEAFF
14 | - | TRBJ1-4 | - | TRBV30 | TGTGCCTGGAAAGAGGGGGCAACTAATGAAAAACTGTTTTTT | CAWKEGATNEKLFF
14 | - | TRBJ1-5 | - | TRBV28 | TGTGCCAGCAGTTTGGTCAGGGGCAATCAGCCCCAGCATTTT | CASSLVRGNQPQHF
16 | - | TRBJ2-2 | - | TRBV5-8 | TGTGCCAGCAGCCGGAACAGGGACATCAACACCGGGGAGCTGTTTTTT | CASSRNRDINTGELFF
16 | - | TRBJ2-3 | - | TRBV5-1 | TGCGCCAGCAGCTTGATTGAGGGACTGGGCACAGATACGCAGTATTTT | CASSLIEGLGTDTQYF
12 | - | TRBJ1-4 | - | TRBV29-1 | TGCAGCGTTGAAGATAGCAGCCTAAAACTGTTTTTT | CSVEDSSLKLFF
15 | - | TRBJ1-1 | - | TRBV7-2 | TGTGCCAGCAGACAAGGGGGGGCCCCGAACACTGAAGCTTTCTTT | CASRQGGAPNTEAFF
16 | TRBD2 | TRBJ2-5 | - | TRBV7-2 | TGTGCCAGCAGCTTAAAGGCGGGGGGGTTGCAAGAGACCCAGTACTTC | CASSLKAGGLQETQYF
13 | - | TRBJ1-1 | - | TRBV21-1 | TGTGCCAGCAGCAAAGGACAGAACACTGAAGCTTTCTTT | CASSKGQNTEAFF
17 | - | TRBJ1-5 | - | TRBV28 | TGTGCCAGCAGATCTAATCGGGCACCTTATAGCAATCAGCCCCAGCATTTT | CASRSNRAPYSNQPQHF
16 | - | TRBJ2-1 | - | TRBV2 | TGTGCCAGCAGGGGCCCTACGGGCGGGAACTACAATGAGCAGTTCTTC | CASRGPTGGNYNEQFF
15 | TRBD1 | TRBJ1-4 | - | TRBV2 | TGTGCCAGCAGGACCACGGGACAGGGGTATGAAAAACTGTTTTTT | CASRTTGQGYEKLFF
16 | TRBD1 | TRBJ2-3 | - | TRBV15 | TGTGCCACCAGCAGGAAAGCCGGGACAGGGGCAGATACGCAGTATTTT | CATSRKAGTGADTQYF
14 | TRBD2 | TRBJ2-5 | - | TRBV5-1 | TGCGCCAGCAGTCGTGGCGGGGGGGAAGAGACCCAGTACTTC | CASSRGGGEETQYF
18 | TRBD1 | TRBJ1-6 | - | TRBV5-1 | TGCGCCAGCAGCCTCCACTCCTACCGGGACAGGGATAATTCACCCCTCCACTTT | CASSLHSYRDRDNSPLHF
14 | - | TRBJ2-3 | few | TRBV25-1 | TGTGCCCGTTTAAAGGGGCTCCCTACCGATACGCAGTATTTT | CARLKGLPTDTQYF
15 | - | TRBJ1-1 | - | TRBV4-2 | TGTGCCAGCAGCCAAGTGCTCTACAGGAACACTGAAGCTTTCTTT | CASSQVLYRNTEAFF
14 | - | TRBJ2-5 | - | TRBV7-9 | TGTGCCAGCAGCTGGGCAGGGGGGAGAGAGACCCAGTACTTC | CASSWAGGRETQYF
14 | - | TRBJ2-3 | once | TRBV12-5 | TGTGCTAGTGGTTGGGGGCAGAACACAGATACGCAGTATTTT | CASGWGQNTDTQYF
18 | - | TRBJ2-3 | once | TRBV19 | TGTGCCAGTAGTAACGGACCCGGGACCGCACTTAGCACAGATACGCAGTATTTT | CASSNGPGTALSTDTQYF
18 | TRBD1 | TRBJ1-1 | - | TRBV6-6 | TGTGCCAGCAGTCCCAACCGGCAGGGGGAAAGTTTGGAAGCTGAAGCTTTCTTT | CASSPNRQGESLEAEAFF
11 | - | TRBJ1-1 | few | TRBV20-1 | TGCAGTGCTAATCGACCGACTGAAGCTTTCTTT | CSANRPTEAFF
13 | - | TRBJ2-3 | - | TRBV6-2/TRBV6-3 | TGTGCCAGCAGTTACGGTCCGGGGGATACGCAGTATTTT | CASSYGPGDTQYF
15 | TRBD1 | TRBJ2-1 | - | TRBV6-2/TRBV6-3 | TGTGCCAGCAGTTACCACAATACAGGGGGCAATGAGCAGTTCTTC | CASSYHNTGGNEQFF
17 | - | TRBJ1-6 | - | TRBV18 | TGTGCCAGCTCACCTTCTGTCGCGGGGTCCCATAATTCACCCCTCCACTTT | CASSPSVAGSHNSPLHF
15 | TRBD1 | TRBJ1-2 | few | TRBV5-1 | TGCGCCAGCAGCGGGGTAGGACAGGGCGCCTATGGCTACACCTTC | CASSGVGQGAYGYTF
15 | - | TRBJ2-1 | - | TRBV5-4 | TGTGCCAGCAGCTTGTTCTCAGCCTCCTACAATGAGCAGTTCTTC | CASSLFSASYNEQFF
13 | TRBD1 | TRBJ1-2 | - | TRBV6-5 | TGTGCCAGCAGCCCGACAGGGATCTATGGCTACACCTTC | CASSPTGIYGYTF
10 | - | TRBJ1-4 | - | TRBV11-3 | TGTGCCAGCAGCCCAGGACGGCTGTTTTTT | CASSPGRLFF
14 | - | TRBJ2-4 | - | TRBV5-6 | TGTGCCAGCACTCCGGGGGGCGGAGCGAACATTCAGTACTTC | CASTPGGGANIQYF
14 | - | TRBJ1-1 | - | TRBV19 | TGTGCCAGTAGTAGGTCCGTCATGAACACTGAAGCTTTCTTT | CASSRSVMNTEAFF
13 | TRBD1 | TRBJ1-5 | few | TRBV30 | TGTGCCTGGAGGGGACAGAGCAATCAGCCCCAGCATTTT | CAWRGQSNQPQHF
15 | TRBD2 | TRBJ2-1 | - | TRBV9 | TGTGCCAGCAGGGGCACGGGGGGGGTTAACAATGAGCAGTTCTTC | CASRGTGGVNNEQFF
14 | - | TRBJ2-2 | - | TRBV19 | TGTGCCAGTAGTATATCCGGGACCGCCGGGGAGCTGTTTTTT | CASSISGTAGELFF
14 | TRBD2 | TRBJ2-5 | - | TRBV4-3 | TGCGCCAGCAGCCAAGCTTTCGGGGGGGAGACCCAGTACTTC | CASSQAFGGETQYF
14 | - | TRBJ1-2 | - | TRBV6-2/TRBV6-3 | TGTGCCAGCAGTCGAGGGGACGCAGGGTCCGGCTACACCTTC | CASSRGDAGSGYTF
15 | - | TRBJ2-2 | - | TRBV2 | TGTGCCAGCAGTGACGGAGGGGGATACACCGGGGAGCTGTTTTTT | CASSDGGGYTGELFF
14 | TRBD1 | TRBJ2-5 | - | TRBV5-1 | TGCGCCAGCAGCTTGAGAGGACAGGGCGAGGCCCAGTACTTC | CASSLRGQGEAQYF
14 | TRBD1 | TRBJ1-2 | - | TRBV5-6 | TGTGCCAGCAGCCTGACAGGGGGCTACTATGGCTACACCTTC | CASSLTGGYYGYTF
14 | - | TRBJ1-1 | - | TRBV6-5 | TGTGCCAGCAGTTACTCGACGAGTGGGACTGAAGCTTTCTTT | CASSYSTSGTEAFF
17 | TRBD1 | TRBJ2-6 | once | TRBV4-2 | TGTGCCAGCAGCAAGGGACAGGGGGGGCACGGGGCCAACGTCCTGACTTTC | CASSKGQGGHGANVLTF
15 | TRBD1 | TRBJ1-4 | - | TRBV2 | TGTGCCAGCAGGGGCACAGGGGCAACTAATGAAAAACTGTTTTTT | CASRGTGATNEKLFF
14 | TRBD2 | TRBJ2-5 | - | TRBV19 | TGTGCCAGTAAACCAGCGGGGGGTAGAGAGACCCAGTACTTC | CASKPAGGRETQYF
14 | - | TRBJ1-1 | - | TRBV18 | TGTGCCAGCTCACCACGACAGGCCTACACTGAAGCTTTCTTT | CASSPRQAYTEAFF
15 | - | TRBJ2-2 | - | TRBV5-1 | TGCGCCAGCAGCAGAGGGGACGTGAACACCGGGGAGCTGTTTTTT | CASSRGDVNTGELFF
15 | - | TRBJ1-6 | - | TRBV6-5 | TGTGCCCTCACAAAGGGGGGGGCACAGAGTTCACCCCTCCACTTT | CALTKGGAQSSPLHF
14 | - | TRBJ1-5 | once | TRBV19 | TGTGCCACCCACCCCCGGCAAGCCAATCAGCCCCAGCATTTT | CATHPRQANQPQHF
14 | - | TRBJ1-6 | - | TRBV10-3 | TGTGCCATCAGTGAGTCAGAGGCCCTCGGACTCCTCCACTTT | CAISESEALGLLHF
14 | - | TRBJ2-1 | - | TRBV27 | TGTGCCAGCAGTGCATTGGACCGGTACAATGAGCAGTTCTTC | CASSALDRYNEQFF
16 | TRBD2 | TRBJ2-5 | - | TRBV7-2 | TGTGCCAGCAGCGACGGGCAGCTAGCGGGAAAAGAGACCCAGTACTTC | CASSDGQLAGKETQYF